This TCR beta chain comes out of a study of blood T cells in healthy people across ages. This clonotype was observed a handful of times. Its antigen is as yet unknown. The use of a sample-barcoded 5' primer and a J-beta primer mix characterized a second PCR of roughly 6 to 11 cycles. TCRdb re-derived calls from the 5' RACE reads in MiXCR, one entry per CDR3 protein. The profile covers around 1.5 million distinct CDR3 sequences, with about 40% appearing a single time and approximately 7.9% taken by the ten largest. The length of the CDR3 is 14 residues. Deletions cut 4 bases from V and 5 bases from J, with 14 bases between. The V gene's germline CDR1 is SGHRS and CDR2 YFSETQ. Notes on the study in general: Comparison with aged donors showed that long-lived donors had more naive CD4+ cells and higher diversity.

This receptor was obtained from a woman younger than 35 in good health. Material for sequencing was blood. The chain employs TRBV5-1 and TRBJ2-3; possibly TRBD2 for D (5 bases). This CDR3 is CASSTGMSGDTQYF. The CDR3 bases are TGCGCCAGCAGCACGGGTATGAGCGGAGATACGCAGTATTTT.